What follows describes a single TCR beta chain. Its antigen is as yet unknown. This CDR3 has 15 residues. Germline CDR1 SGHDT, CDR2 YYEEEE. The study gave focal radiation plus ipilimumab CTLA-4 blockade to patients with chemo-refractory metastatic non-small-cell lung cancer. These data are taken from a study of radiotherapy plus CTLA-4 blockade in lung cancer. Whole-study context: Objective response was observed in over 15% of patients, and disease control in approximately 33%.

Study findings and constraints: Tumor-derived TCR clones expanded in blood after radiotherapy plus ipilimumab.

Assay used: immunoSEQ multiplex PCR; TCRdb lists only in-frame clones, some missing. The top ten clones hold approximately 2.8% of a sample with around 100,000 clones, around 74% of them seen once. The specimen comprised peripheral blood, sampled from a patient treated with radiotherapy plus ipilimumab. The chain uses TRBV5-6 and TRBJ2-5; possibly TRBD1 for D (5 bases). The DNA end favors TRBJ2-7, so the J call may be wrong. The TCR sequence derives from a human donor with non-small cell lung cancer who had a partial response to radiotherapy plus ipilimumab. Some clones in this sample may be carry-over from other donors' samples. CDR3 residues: CASSFGHDSSYEQYF. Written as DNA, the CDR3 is TGTGCCAGCAGCTTTGGACATGACAGCTCCTACGAGCAGTACTTC.